Shown below are 32 T cell receptor beta chains from a single sample sequenced in a study of control samples from healthy donors and cancer patients. Libraries were prepared by immunoSEQ multiplex PCR; TCRdb keeps only in-frame clonotypes and omits some of them. In the table there are over 100,000 clones, 80% to 95% of which are singletons. Sequencing was performed on blood. Receptors were obtained from a man aged 18 to 30 in good health.

The chain combines TRBV3-1 (or the pseudogene TRBV3-2) with TRBJ1-3; D is unresolved. V shed 3 bases and J shed 9 bases, with 9 bases lying between them. This CDR3 contains 12 residues. The germline V gene encodes CDR1 LGHDT and CDR2 YNNKEL (reference sequence). As DNA, the CDR3 is TGTGCCAGCAGCCAGGCCGGGGTCACCATATATTTT. This gives the protein CASSQAGVTIYF.

The J gene is TRBJ2-5, the V gene TRBV7-9; the match to TRBD2 covers 11 bases. The CDR3 totals 16 residues. V dropped 3 bases and J dropped 4; count of bases not matched to a gene: 7. CDR1 SEHNR and CDR2 FQNEAQ come from the germline V gene (reference sequence). CDR3 in amino acids: CASSFRLAGLRETQYF. The CDR3 DNA reads as TGTGCCAGCAGCTTCCGACTAGCGGGGTTGAGAGAGACCCAGTACTTC.

The V gene is TRBV5-1, the J gene TRBJ2-1; TRBD2 matches at 10 bases. Losses at the gene ends were 0 bases for V and 4 bases for J; bases not matched to a gene: 1. The germline CDR1 and CDR2 sequences are SGHRS and YFSETQ. CDR3 length: 15 amino acids. CDR3 nucleotide sequence: TGCGCCAGCAGCTTGGGTAGCGGGGGGTACAATGAGCAGTTCTTC. This translates into CASSLGSGGYNEQFF.

V and J are TRBV6-6 and TRBJ2-3; 9 positions agree with TRBD2. This CDR3 has 16 residues. Germline V gene lookup returns CDR1 MNHNY and CDR2 SVGAGI (reference sequence). Trimming removed 0 bases from V and 2 bases from J; junction bases left unmatched: 3. The CDR3 sequence: CASSYSASGATDTQYF. CDR3 bases: TGTGCCAGCAGTTACTCGGCTAGCGGGGCCACAGATACGCAGTATTTT.

In its sample, this clone was seen a few times. This chain joins TRBV6-1 and TRBJ1-5; D uncertain. The V end lost 2 bases, the J end lost 0 bases, and 11 bases lay between the germline ends. The CDR3 consists of 16 residues. Germline values: CDR1 MNHNS, CDR2 SASEGT. CDR3 in DNA: TGTGCCAGCAGTGAATACGCGGCGTTTAGCAATCAGCCCCAGCATTTT. Translated: CASSEYAAFSNQPQHF.

This chain connects TRBV9 to TRBJ2-5; 8 bases fit TRBD2. Germline V gene data show CDR1 as SGDLS and CDR2 as YYNGEE. The V gene end was trimmed by 0 bases and the J gene end by 5 bases; junction bases not matched to a gene: 9. The CDR3 contains 16 residues. DNA for the CDR3: TGTGCCAGCAGCGTAGGTGTTTCCGGGAGGGCGGAGACCCAGTACTTC. It codes for CASSVGVSGRAETQYF. Using reference TRBV9 and TRBJ2-5 for the parts outside the CDR3, the full variable domain is DSGVTQTPKHLITATGQRVTLRCSPRSGDLSVYWYQQSLDQGLQFLIQYYNGEERAKGNILERFSAQQFPDLHSELNLSSLELGDSALYFCASSVGVSGRAETQYFGPGTRLLVL.

The chain carries TRBV7-2 and TRBJ2-3; no definite D call. The germline CDR1 and CDR2 sequences are SGHTA and FQGNSA. This CDR3 has 12 residues. The germline V and J ends were trimmed by 4 bases and 4 bases, with 6 bases remaining between them. The DNA for the CDR3 is TGTGCCAGCAGCTCATGGTCAGATACGCAGTATTTT. Its protein product is CASSSWSDTQYF.

This chain joins TRBV21-1 and TRBJ1-1. TRBV21-1 is designated a pseudogene. The CDR3 sequence is 15 residues long. The CDR3: CASSKVGDLNTEAFF. Written as DNA, the CDR3 is TGTGCCAGCAGCAAAGTTGGAGACTTGAACACTGAAGCTTTCTTT.

V usage is TRBV12-5 and J usage is TRBJ1-4; possible D gene TRBD1, 6 bases. The CDR3 length is 17 residues. Trimming cost V 0 bases and J 0 bases, with 11 bases left between them. The germline CDR1 and CDR2 sequences are LGHNT and FRNRAP. CDR3 amino acids: CASGLVLGAATNEKLFF. The CDR3 DNA follows: TGTGCTAGTGGTTTGGTACTGGGGGCCGCAACTAATGAAAAACTGTTTTTT.

This chain connects TRBV5-6 to TRBJ2-1; perhaps D is TRBD1 or TRBD2 (11 bases each). The V gene lost 3 bases and the J gene lost 3 bases, with 25 bases spanning the gap. Germline CDR1 and CDR2: SGHDT and YYEEEE. This CDR3 comprises 19 residues. CDR3 in amino acids: CASSWGTGGLADRYNEQFF. For the CDR3, the DNA is TGTGCCAGCAGCTGGGGGACAGGGGGACTAGCGGATCGCTACAATGAGCAGTTCTTC. The full variable domain, completed using reference TRBV5-6 and TRBJ2-1, is DAGVTQSPTHLIKTRGQQVTLRCSPKSGHDTVSWYQQALGQGPQFIFQYYEEEERQRGNFPDRFSGHQFPNYSSELNVNALLLGDSALYLCASSWGTGGLADRYNEQFFGPGTRLTVL.

The chain links TRBV5-1 to TRBJ2-7, with TRBD2 identical over 12 bases. V lost 0 bases to trimming and J lost 2 bases; unmatched junction nucleotides: 0. Per germline, CDR1 SGHRS and CDR2 YFSETQ. This CDR3 has 15 residues. The CDR3 sequence: CASSLGLAGAYEQYF. The CDR3 region has the DNA TGCGCCAGCAGCTTGGGACTAGCGGGGGCCTACGAGCAGTACTTC.

CDR3 sequence reads: CSVGGGYEQYF. The CDR3 DNA sequence: TGCAGCGTTGGGGGCGGCTACGAGCAGTACTTC. The V gene is TRBV29-1, the J gene TRBJ2-7, with D maybe TRBD1 (5 bases). The CDR3 sequence is 11 residues long. The germline gives CDR1 SQVTM, CDR2 ANQGSEA. V was pared by 4 bases and J by 3 bases, with 7 bases between.

V is TRBV9 and J is TRBJ1-6; TRBD1 matches at 7 bases. The CDR3 runs to 17 residues. The V segment lost 4 bases and the J segment 0 bases; nucleotides outside the gene matches: 7. The germline V gene encodes CDR1 SGDLS and CDR2 YYNGEE. CDR3 residues: CASSPRGDSSYNSPLHF. DNA for the CDR3: TGTGCCAGCAGCCCGCGAGGGGACAGCTCCTATAATTCACCCCTCCACTTT.

This chain links TRBV5-1 with TRBJ2-2, with D unresolved. Germline CDR1 is SGHRS and CDR2 is YFSETQ. V lost 4 bases to trimming and J lost 0 bases, with 10 bases between them. This CDR3 is built from 15 residues. The CDR3 loop reads CASSADFANTGELFF. The CDR3 DNA is TGCGCCAGCAGCGCCGACTTCGCGAACACCGGGGAGCTGTTTTTT.

J is TRBJ1-1 and V is TRBV2; no reliable D call. CDR1 and CDR2 from the germline V gene are SNHLY and FYNNEI. The length of the CDR3 is 14 residues. Trimming stripped 2 bases from V and 4 bases from J, with 11 bases between. CDR3 residues: CASSEQLRGTEAFF. The CDR3 nucleotides are TGTGCCAGCAGTGAACAGTTGCGCGGCACTGAAGCTTTCTTT.

The chain joins TRBV30 to TRBJ1-2; 8 nucleotides match TRBD1. The length of the CDR3 is 14 residues. Per the germline V gene, CDR1 is GTSNPN and CDR2 is SVGIG (reference sequence). V shed 2 bases and J 5 bases; nucleotides not matched to a gene: 7. CDR3 amino acids: CAWSSQTGDYGYTF. The CDR3 DNA reads as TGTGCCTGGAGTTCCCAGACAGGGGATTATGGCTACACCTTC.

The chain uses TRBV6-5 and TRBJ1-5; D gene ambiguous. CDR3 length: 13 residues. The germline V and J ends were trimmed by 5 bases and 7 bases, with 12 bases remaining between them. The germline CDR1 and CDR2 sequences are MNHEY and SVGAGI. The CDR3 nucleotides are TGTGCCAGCAGTCCCGCTGGTTCGCAGCCCCAGCATTTT. It yields the protein CASSPAGSQPQHF.

The chain employs TRBV11-2 and TRBJ2-3, with TRBD2 identical over 7 bases. Germline CDR1 and CDR2: SGHAT and FQNNGV. The CDR3 sequence is 16 residues long. V trimming: 1 base; J trimming: 3 bases; junction bases outside the gene matches: 7. This CDR3 is CASSLAGGPTTDTQYF. Here the CDR3 DNA reads TGTGCCAGCAGCTTAGCGGGGGGACCAACAACAGATACGCAGTATTTT.

The chain is built from TRBV4-1 and TRBJ1-4; 10 bases are a match to TRBD1. CDR3 size: 15 residues. Per germline, CDR1 MGHRA and CDR2 YSYEKL. V was pared by 0 bases and J by 5 bases, with 0 bases of the junction left unmatched. The CDR3 protein is CASSQEGQGNEKLFF. The CDR3 region has the DNA TGCGCCAGCAGCCAAGAGGGACAGGGGAATGAAAAACTGTTTTTT.

The V and J genes are TRBV12-3 or TRBV12-4 and TRBJ2-2, with no clear D. V dropped 4 bases and J dropped 5 bases, with 5 bases sitting between them. CDR3 length: 12 residues. The CDR3 sequence is CASSSSTGELFF. In DNA, the CDR3 is TGTGCCAGCAGTTCCTCTACCGGGGAGCTGTTTTTT.

A note on this clone: The identical CDR3 is also encoded by other nucleotide sequences in the sample. The rearrangement joins TRBV27 to TRBJ1-5, with D possibly being TRBD1 (5 bases). This CDR3 is 14 amino acids long. V shed 3 bases and J shed 1 base, with 7 bases lying between them. Germline CDR1 and CDR2: MNHEY and SMNVEV (reference sequence). CDR3 region: CASSLGGSNQPQHF. The CDR3 DNA follows: TGTGCCAGCAGTTTGGGGGGAAGCAATCAGCCCCAGCATTTT.

The V and J genes are TRBV15 and TRBJ1-5; D not certain. V was pared by 3 bases and J by 4 bases, with 10 bases between. The germline V gene encodes CDR1 LNHNV and CDR2 YYDKDF (reference sequence). The CDR3 is made up of 14 amino acids. DNA for the CDR3: TGTGCCACCAGCAGTGAAAGGGCTAATCAGCCCCAGCATTTT. This translates into CATSSERANQPQHF.

As regards this clone: Its ends do not fully match the called genes, so a read error is possible. Other DNA sequences in the same sample also yield this CDR3. This rearrangement joins TRBV6-4 to TRBJ1-3, with D hard to call. The germline V gene encodes CDR1 MRHNA and CDR2 SNTAGT. CDR3 length: 10 amino acids. The CDR3 DNA reads as TGCGCCAGCAGTAGGGACACCATATATTTT. It translates to CASSRDTIYF.

The V call is TRBV19, the J call TRBJ1-4, with a weak D call TRBD1 (6 bases). Looked up from germline, CDR1 is LNHDA and CDR2 is SQIVND (reference sequence). The CDR3 is 15 residues long. V was trimmed by 2 bases and J by 2 bases, leaving 9 bases between them. DNA for the CDR3: TGTGCCAGTAGTATAACCGGGGGCACTAATGAAAAACTGTTTTTT. Amino acids: CASSITGGTNEKLFF.

V and J are TRBV6-1 and TRBJ2-7; D call uncertain. CDR1 MNHNS and CDR2 SASEGT come from the germline V gene. V lost 3 bases and J 2 bases, leaving 2 bases between the germline ends. The CDR3 consists of 11 residues. In nucleotides, the CDR3 is TGTGCCAGCAGTGACACCTACGAGCAGTACTTC. Translating gives CASSDTYEQYF.

V gene TRBV6-4 combines with J gene TRBJ2-3, with 9 bases identical to TRBD2. CDR3 length equals 14 residues. V was clipped by 8 bases and J by 2 bases; unmatched bases: 5. Germline-derived CDR1 and CDR2 are MRHNA and SNTAGT. The CDR3 spells CASSASGDTDTQYF. In DNA form, the CDR3 reads TGTGCCAGCTCGGCTAGCGGGGACACAGATACGCAGTATTTT.

The chain uses TRBV27 and TRBJ1-2; TRBD1 is a possible D gene (6 bases). There are 13 residues in the CDR3. Germline loops: CDR1 MNHEY, CDR2 SMNVEV (reference sequence). Between the trimmed V and J ends, which lost 6 bases and 8 bases, there was a span of 16 bases. The CDR3 sequence is CASRKAGVPGYTF. The CDR3 nucleotides are TGTGCCAGCAGGAAGGCAGGGGTTCCAGGCTACACCTTC.

The chain uses TRBV6-1 and TRBJ1-1; D is ambiguous. This CDR3 is 15 amino acids long. Germline-derived CDR1 and CDR2 are MNHNS and SASEGT. The V and J ends lost 3 bases and 7 bases respectively, with 18 bases between them. This chain's CDR3 is CASSDQAQVPSEAFF. The CDR3 DNA follows: TGTGCCAGCAGTGATCAAGCCCAGGTACCAAGTGAAGCTTTCTTT.

The V and J genes are TRBV9 and TRBJ1-6, with D possibly TRBD1 on 5 matching bases. Germline loops: CDR1 SGDLS, CDR2 YYNGEE. This CDR3 spans 15 amino acids. The V gene lost 3 bases and the J gene lost 9 bases, with 16 bases spanning the gap. The CDR3 nucleotides are TGTGCCAGCAGCGGAGGGGATTTAAGGAGTTCACCCCTCCACTTT. Translation: CASSGGDLRSSPLHF.

The chain is built from TRBV10-2 and TRBJ2-3; possible D gene TRBD1, 6 bases. Germline V gene lookup returns CDR1 WSHSY and CDR2 SAAADI. The CDR3 runs 15 residues. Trimming removed 6 bases from V and 3 bases from J, with 16 bases in between. The CDR3 sequence: CASSATGYRTDTQYF. The CDR3 bases are TGCGCCAGCAGCGCCACAGGGTATAGGACAGATACGCAGTATTTT.

The rearrangement uses TRBV7-9 and TRBJ2-3; TRBD2 matches 8 bases. Germline V gene sequence: CDR1 SEHNR, CDR2 FQNEAQ (reference sequence). This CDR3 spans 13 amino acids. Losses at the gene ends were 5 bases for V and 4 bases for J; bases not matched to a gene: 2. Here the CDR3 DNA reads TGTGCCAGCAGCCCGACTAGCGCAGATACGCAGTATTTT. Translation: CASSPTSADTQYF. Full variable domain (outside the CDR3, taken from reference TRBV7-9 and TRBJ2-3): DTGVSQNPRHKITKRGQNVTFRCDPISEHNRLYWYRQTLGQGPEFLTYFQNEAQLEKSRLLSDRFSAERPKGSFSTLEIQRTEQGDSAMYLCASSPTSADTQYFGPGTRLTVL.

The gene calls are TRBV29-1 and TRBJ1-2; TRBD1 aligns across 9 bases. V shed 0 bases and J 6 bases; nucleotides not matched to a gene: 5. Germline CDR1 and CDR2: SQVTM and ANQGSEA. The CDR3 has 14 residues. The CDR3 DNA reads as TGCAGCGTTGAAGACCTGCGGACAGGGGATGGCTACACCTTC. It specifies CSVEDLRTGDGYTF.